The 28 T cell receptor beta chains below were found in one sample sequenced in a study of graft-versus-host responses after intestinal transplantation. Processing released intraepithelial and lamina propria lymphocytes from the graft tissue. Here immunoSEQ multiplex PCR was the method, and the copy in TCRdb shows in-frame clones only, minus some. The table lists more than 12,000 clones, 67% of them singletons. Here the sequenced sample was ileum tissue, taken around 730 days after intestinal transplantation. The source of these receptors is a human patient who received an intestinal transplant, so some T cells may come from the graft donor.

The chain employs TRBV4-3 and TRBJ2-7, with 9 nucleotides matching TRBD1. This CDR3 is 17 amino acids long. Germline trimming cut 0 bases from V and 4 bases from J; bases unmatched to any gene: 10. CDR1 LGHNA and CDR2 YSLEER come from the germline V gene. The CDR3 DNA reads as TGCGCCAGCAGCCAAGAGATTGGGACAGGGCCCTCTTACGAGCAGTACTTC. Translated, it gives CASSQEIGTGPSYEQYF.

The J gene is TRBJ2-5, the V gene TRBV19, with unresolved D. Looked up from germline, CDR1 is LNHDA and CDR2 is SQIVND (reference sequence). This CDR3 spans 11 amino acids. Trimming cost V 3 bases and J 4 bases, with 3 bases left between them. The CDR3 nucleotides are TGTGCCAGTAGTATCCGAGAGACCCAGTACTTC. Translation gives CASSIRETQYF.

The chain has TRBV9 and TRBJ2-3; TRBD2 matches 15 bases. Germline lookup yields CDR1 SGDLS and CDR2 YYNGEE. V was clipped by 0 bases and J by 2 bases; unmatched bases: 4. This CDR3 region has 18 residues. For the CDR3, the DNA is TGTGCCAGCAGCGTAGACGGGACTAGCGGGGGGACCACAGATACGCAGTATTTT. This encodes CASSVDGTSGGTTDTQYF. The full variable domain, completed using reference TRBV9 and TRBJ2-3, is DSGVTQTPKHLITATGQRVTLRCSPRSGDLSVYWYQQSLDQGLQFLIQYYNGEERAKGNILERFSAQQFPDLHSELNLSSLELGDSALYFCASSVDGTSGGTTDTQYFGPGTRLTVL.

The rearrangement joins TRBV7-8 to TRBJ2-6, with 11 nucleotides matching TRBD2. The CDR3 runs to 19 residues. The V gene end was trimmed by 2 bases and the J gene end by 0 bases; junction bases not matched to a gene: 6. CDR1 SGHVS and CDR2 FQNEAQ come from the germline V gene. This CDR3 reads CASSLHVLAGVSGANVLTF. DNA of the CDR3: TGTGCCAGCAGCTTACATGTACTAGCGGGGGTCTCTGGGGCCAACGTCCTGACTTTC.

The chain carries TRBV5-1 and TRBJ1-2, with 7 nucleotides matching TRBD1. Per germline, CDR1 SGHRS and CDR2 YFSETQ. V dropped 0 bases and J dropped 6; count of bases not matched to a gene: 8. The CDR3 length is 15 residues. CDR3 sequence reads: CASSLERGQVDGYTF. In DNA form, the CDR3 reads TGCGCCAGCAGCTTGGAGAGGGGGCAGGTGGATGGCTACACCTTC.

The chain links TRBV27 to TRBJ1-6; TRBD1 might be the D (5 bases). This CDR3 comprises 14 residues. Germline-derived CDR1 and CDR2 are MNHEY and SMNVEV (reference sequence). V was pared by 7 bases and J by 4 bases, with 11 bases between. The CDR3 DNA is TGTGCCAGCACCCGACAGCTTTATAATTCACCCCTCCACTTT. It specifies CASTRQLYNSPLHF.

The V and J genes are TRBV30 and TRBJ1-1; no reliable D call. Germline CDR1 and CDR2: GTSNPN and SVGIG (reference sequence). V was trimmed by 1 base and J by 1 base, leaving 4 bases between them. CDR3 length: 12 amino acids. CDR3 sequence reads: CAWSGQNTEAFF. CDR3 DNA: TGTGCCTGGAGTGGACAGAACACTGAAGCTTTCTTT.

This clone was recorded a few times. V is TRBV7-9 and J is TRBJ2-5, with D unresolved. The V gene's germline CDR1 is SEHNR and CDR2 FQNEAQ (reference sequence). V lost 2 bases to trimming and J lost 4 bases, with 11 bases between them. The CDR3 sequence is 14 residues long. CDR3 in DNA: TGTGCCAGCAGCTTATATAACTACGGAGAGACCCAGTACTTC. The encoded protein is CASSLYNYGETQYF.

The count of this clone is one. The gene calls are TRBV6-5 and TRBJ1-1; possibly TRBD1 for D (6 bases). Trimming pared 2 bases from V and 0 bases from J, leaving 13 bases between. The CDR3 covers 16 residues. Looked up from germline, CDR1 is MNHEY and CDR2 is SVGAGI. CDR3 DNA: TGTGCCAGCAGTTACGGGTACAGGGATTTGAACACTGAAGCTTTCTTT. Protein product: CASSYGYRDLNTEAFF.

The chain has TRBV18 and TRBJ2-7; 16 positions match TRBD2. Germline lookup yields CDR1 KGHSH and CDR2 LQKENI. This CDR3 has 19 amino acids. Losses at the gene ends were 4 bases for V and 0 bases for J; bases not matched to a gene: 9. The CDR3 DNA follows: TGTGCCAGCTCACAACCGGGACTAGCGGGGGGGCCGCTCTCCTACGAGCAGTACTTC. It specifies CASSQPGLAGGPLSYEQYF.

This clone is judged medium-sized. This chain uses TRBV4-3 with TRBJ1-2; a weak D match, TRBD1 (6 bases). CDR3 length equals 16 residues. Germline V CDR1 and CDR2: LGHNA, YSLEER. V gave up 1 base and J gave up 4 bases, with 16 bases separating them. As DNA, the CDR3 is TGCGCCAGCAGCCAAGTTTTAGGGGGGGTAATCTATGGCTACACCTTC. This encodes CASSQVLGGVIYGYTF.

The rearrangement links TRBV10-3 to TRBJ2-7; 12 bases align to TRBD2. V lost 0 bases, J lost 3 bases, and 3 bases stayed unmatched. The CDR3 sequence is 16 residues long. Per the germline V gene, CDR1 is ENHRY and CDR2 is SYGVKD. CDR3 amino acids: CAISESASGGVYEQYF. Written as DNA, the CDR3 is TGTGCCATCAGTGAGTCGGCTAGCGGGGGGGTCTACGAGCAGTACTTC.

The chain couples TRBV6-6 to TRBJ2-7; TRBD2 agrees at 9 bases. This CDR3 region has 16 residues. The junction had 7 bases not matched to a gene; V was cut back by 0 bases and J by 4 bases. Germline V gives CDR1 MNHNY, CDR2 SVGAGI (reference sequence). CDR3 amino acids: CASSYSASGAGYEQYF. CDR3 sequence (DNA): TGTGCCAGCAGTTACTCGGCTAGCGGGGCGGGATACGAGCAGTACTTC.

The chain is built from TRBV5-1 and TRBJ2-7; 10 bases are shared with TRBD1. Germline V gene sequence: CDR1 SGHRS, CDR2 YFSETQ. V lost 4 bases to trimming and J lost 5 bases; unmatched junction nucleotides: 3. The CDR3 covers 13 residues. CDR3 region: CASSRDRGDEQYF. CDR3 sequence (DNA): TGCGCCAGCAGCCGGGACAGGGGCGACGAGCAGTACTTC.

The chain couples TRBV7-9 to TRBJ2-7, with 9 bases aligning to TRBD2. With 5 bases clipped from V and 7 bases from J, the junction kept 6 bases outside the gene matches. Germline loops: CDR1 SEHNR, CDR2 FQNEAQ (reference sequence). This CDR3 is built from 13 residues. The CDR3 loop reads CASSPWREGEQYF. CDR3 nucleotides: TGTGCCAGCAGCCCTTGGCGGGAGGGGGAGCAGTACTTC.

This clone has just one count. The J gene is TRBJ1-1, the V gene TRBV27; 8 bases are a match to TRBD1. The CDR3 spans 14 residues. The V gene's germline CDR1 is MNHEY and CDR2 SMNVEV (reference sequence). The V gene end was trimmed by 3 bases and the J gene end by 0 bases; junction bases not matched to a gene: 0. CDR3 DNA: TGTGCCAGCAGTTTGGACAGGGTGAACACTGAAGCTTTCTTT. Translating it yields CASSLDRVNTEAFF.

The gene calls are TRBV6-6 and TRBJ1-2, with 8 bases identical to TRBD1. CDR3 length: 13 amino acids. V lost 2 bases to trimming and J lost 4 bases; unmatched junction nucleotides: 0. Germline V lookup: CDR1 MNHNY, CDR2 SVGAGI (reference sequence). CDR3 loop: CASSYDRGYGYTF. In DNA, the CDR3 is TGTGCCAGCAGTTACGACAGGGGCTATGGCTACACCTTC.

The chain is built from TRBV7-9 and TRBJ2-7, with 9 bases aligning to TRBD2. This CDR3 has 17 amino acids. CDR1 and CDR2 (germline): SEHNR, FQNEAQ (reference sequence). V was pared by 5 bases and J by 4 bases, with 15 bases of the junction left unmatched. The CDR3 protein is CASSANPSSGAAYEQYF. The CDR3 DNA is TGTGCCAGCAGCGCGAACCCCTCTAGCGGGGCCGCTTACGAGCAGTACTTC. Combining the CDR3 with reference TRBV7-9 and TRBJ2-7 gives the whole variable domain DTGVSQNPRHKITKRGQNVTFRCDPISEHNRLYWYRQTLGQGPEFLTYFQNEAQLEKSRLLSDRFSAERPKGSFSTLEIQRTEQGDSAMYLCASSANPSSGAAYEQYFGPGTRLTVT.

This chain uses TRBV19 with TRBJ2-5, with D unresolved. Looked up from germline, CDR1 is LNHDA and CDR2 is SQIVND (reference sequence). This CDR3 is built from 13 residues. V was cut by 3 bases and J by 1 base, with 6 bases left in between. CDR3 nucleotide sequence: TGTGCCAGTAGTATTGGCCCCCAAGAGACCCAGTACTTC. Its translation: CASSIGPQETQYF. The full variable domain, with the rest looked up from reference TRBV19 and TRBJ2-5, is DGGITQSPKYLFRKEGQNVTLSCEQNLNHDAMYWYRQDPGQGLRLIYYSQIVNDFQKGDIAEGYSVSREKKESFPLTVTSAQKNPTAFYLCASSIGPQETQYFGPGTRLLVL.

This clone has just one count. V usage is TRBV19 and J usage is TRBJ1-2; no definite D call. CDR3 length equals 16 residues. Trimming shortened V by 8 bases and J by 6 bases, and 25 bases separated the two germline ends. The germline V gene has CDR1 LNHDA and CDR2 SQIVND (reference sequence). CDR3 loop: CASCPSSPPSEDGYTF. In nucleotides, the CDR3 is TGTGCCAGTTGCCCAAGCTCCCCCCCTTCTGAGGATGGCTACACCTTC.

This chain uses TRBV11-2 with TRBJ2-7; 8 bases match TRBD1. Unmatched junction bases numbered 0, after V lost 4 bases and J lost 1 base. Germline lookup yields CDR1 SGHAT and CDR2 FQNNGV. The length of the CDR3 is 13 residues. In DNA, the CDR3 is TGTGCCAGCAGCTGGACAGGGTCCTACGAGCAGTACTTC. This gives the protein CASSWTGSYEQYF.

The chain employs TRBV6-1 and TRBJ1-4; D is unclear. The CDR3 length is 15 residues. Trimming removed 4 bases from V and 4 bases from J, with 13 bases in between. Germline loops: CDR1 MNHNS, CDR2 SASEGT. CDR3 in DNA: TGTGCCAGCAGTGGTCGGCCGGGAGTTAATGAAAAACTGTTTTTT. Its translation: CASSGRPGVNEKLFF.

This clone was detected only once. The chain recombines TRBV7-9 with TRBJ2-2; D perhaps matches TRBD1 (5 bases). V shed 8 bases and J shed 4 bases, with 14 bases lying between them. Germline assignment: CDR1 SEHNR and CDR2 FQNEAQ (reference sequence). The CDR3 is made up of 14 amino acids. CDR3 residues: CASGHGHLTGELFF. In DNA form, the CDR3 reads TGTGCCAGCGGCCACGGACACCTCACCGGGGAGCTGTTTTTT.

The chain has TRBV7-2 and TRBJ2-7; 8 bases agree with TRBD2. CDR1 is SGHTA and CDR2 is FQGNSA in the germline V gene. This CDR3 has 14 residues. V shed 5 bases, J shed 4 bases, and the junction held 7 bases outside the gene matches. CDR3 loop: CASSHIRGGYEQYF. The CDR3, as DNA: TGTGCCAGCAGCCATATACGGGGGGGATACGAGCAGTACTTC.

The CDR3 coding sequence is TGCGCCAGCAGCTTTGGAGGGGACGGTTCACCCCTCCACTTT. It codes for CASSFGGDGSPLHF. V and J are TRBV5-1 and TRBJ1-6; D is perhaps TRBD1 (5 bases). Germline V gene sequence: CDR1 SGHRS, CDR2 YFSETQ. There are 14 residues in the CDR3. V was shortened by 2 bases and J by 9 bases, with 12 bases between the two germline ends. Based on the CDR3 plus reference TRBV5-1 and TRBJ1-6, the full variable domain is KAGVTQTPRYLIKTRGQQVTLSCSPISGHRSVSWYQQTPGQGLQFLFEYFSETQRNKGNFPGRFSGRQFSNSRSEMNVSTLELGDSALYLCASSFGGDGSPLHFGNGTRLTVT.

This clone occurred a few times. The DNA of the CDR3 is TGTGCCAGCAGCTTATCCGGGACAGTAGCCAAAAACATTCAGTACTTC. Protein product: CASSLSGTVAKNIQYF. V is TRBV7-2 and J is TRBJ2-4, with 7 bases identical to TRBD1. The CDR3 spans 16 residues. Trimming cost V 2 bases and J 0 bases; bases outside gene matches: 4. The germline gives CDR1 SGHTA, CDR2 FQGNSA. Looking up the rest from reference TRBV7-2 and TRBJ2-4 gives the full variable domain: GAGVSQSPSNKVTEKGKDVELRCDPISGHTALYWYRQSLGQGLEFLIYFQGNSAPDKSGLPSDRFSAERTGGSVSTLTIQRTQQEDSAVYLCASSLSGTVAKNIQYFGAGTRLSVL.

The CDR3 DNA reads as TGTGCCAGCAGTGGGACAGGGGGCTACGAGCAGTACTTC. It encodes CASSGTGGYEQYF. The V call is TRBV2, the J call TRBJ2-7; 10 bases map to TRBD1. J lost 3 bases, V lost 4 bases, and 0 bases had no gene match. The CDR3 covers 13 residues. CDR1 and CDR2 from the germline V gene are SNHLY and FYNNEI.

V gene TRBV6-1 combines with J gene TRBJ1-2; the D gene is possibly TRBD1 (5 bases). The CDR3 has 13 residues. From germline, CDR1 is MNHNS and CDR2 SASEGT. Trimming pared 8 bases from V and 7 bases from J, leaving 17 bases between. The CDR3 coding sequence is TGTGCCAGCTTCATCAGGGTTGGCTTTGGCTACACCTTC. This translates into CASFIRVGFGYTF.